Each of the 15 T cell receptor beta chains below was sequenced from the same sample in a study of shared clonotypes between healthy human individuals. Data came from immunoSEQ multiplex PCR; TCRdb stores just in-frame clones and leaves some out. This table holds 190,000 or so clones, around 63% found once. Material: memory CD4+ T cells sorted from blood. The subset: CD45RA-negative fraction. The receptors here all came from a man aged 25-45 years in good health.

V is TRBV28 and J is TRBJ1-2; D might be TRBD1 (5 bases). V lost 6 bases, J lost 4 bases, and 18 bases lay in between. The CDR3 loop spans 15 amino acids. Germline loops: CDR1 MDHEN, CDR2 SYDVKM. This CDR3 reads CASSPASTGVYGYTF. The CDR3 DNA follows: TGTGCCAGCAGCCCCGCCTCTACAGGAGTCTATGGCTACACCTTC.

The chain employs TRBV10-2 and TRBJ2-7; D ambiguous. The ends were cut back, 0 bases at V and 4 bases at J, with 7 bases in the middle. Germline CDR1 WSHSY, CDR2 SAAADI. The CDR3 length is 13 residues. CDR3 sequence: CASSESQHYEQYF. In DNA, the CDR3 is TGCGCCAGCAGTGAGTCCCAACATTACGAGCAGTACTTC.

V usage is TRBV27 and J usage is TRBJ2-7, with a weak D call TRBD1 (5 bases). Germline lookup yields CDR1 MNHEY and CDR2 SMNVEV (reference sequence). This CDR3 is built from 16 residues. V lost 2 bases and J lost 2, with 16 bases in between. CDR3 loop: CASSLAPGDSTYEQYF. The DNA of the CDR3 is TGTGCCAGCAGTTTAGCTCCCGGAGACAGTACCTACGAGCAGTACTTC.

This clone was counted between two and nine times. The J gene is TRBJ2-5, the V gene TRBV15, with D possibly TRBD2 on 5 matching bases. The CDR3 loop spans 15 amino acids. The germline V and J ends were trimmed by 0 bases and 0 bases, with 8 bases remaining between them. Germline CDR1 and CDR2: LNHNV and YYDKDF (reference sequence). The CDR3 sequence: CATSRDLLDQETQYF. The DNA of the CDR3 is TGTGCCACCAGCAGAGATTTACTAGACCAAGAGACCCAGTACTTC.

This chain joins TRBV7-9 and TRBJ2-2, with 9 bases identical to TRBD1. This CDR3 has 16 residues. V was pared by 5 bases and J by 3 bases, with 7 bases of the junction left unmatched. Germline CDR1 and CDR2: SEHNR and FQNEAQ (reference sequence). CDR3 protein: CASSPGQGRYTGELFF. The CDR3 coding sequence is TGTGCCAGCAGCCCCGGACAGGGGCGGTACACCGGGGAGCTGTTTTTT.

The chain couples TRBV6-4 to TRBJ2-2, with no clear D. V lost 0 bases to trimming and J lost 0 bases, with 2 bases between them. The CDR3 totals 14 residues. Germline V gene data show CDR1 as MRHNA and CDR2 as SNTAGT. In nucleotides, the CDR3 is TGTGCCAGCAGTGACTCAACGAACACCGGGGAGCTGTTTTTT. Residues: CASSDSTNTGELFF.

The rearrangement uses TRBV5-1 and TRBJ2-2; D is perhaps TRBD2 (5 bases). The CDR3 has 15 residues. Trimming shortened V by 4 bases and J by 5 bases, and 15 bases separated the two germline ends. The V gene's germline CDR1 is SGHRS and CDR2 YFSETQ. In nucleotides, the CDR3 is TGCGCCAGCAGCCTGGAGACCCCGGGGACCGGGGAGCTGTTTTTT. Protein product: CASSLETPGTGELFF.

The CDR3 DNA reads as TGTGCCAGCAGCTCTGGGGACAGGGGGTACAATGAGCAGTTCTTC. This codes for CASSSGDRGYNEQFF. This chain links TRBV5-4 with TRBJ2-1; 11 nucleotides agree with TRBD1. Germline assignment: CDR1 SGHNT and CDR2 YYREEE (reference sequence). V shed 3 bases, J shed 4 bases, and the junction held 3 bases outside the gene matches. CDR3 length: 15 amino acids.

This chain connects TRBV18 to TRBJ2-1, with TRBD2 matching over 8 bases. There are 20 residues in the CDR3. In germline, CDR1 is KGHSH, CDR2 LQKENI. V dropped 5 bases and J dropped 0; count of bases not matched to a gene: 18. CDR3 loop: CASSSNKSGTRAFSYNEQFF. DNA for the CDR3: TGTGCCAGCTCATCCAACAAATCCGGGACTAGGGCTTTCTCCTACAATGAGCAGTTCTTC.

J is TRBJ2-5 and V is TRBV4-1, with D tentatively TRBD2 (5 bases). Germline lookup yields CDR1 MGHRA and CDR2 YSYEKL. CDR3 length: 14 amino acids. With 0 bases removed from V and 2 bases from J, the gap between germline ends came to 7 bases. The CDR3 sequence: CASSQDRGQETQYF. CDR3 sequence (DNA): TGCGCCAGCAGCCAAGATCGGGGTCAAGAGACCCAGTACTTC.

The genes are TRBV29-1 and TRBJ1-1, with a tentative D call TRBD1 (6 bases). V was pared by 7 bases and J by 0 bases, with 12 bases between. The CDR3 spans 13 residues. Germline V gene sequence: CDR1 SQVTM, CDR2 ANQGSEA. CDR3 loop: CSGQQGMNTEAFF. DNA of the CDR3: TGCAGCGGACAACAGGGTATGAACACTGAAGCTTTCTTT.

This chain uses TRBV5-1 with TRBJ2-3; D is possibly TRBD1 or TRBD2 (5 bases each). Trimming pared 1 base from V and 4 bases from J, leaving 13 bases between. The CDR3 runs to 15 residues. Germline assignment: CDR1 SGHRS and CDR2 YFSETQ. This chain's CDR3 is CASSLIGTLPDTQYF. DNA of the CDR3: TGCGCCAGCAGCTTGATAGGGACCCTGCCAGATACGCAGTATTTT.

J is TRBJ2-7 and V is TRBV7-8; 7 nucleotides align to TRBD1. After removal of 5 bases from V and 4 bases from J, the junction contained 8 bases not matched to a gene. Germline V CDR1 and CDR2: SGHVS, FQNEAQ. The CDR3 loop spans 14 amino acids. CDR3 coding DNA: TGTGCCAGCAGCCCCCGACAGGGCCCTTACGAGCAGTACTTC. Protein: CASSPRQGPYEQYF.

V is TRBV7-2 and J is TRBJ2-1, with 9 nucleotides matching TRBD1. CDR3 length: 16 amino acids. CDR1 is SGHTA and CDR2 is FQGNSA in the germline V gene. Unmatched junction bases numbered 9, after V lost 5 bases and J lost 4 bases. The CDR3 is CASSERTGTGYNEQFF. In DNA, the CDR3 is TGTGCCAGCAGCGAACGCACCGGGACAGGGTACAATGAGCAGTTCTTC.

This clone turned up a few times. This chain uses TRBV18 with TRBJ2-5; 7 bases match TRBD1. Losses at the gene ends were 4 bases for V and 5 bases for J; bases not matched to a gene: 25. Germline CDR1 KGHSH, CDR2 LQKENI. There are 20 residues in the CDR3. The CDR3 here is CASSRTPSRQGPQRMETQYF. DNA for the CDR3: TGTGCCAGCTCACGAACCCCCTCGAGACAGGGTCCACAACGAATGGAGACCCAGTACTTC.